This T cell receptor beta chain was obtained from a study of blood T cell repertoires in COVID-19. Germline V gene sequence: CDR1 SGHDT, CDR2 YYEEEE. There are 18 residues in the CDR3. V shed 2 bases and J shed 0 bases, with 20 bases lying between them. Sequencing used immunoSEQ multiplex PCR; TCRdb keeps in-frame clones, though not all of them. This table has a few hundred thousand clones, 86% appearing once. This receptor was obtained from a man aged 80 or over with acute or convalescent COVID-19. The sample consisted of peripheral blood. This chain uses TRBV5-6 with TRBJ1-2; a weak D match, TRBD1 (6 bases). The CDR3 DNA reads TGTGCCAGCAGCTTTATAGGGACAACCTCAGCCTCTAACTATGGCTACACCTTC. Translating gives CASSFIGTTSASNYGYTF. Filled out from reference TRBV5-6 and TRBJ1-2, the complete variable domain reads DAGVTQSPTHLIKTRGQQVTLRCSPKSGHDTVSWYQQALGQGPQFIFQYYEEEERQRGNFPDRFSGHQFPNYSSELNVNALLLGDSALYLCASSFIGTTSASNYGYTFGSGTRLTVV.